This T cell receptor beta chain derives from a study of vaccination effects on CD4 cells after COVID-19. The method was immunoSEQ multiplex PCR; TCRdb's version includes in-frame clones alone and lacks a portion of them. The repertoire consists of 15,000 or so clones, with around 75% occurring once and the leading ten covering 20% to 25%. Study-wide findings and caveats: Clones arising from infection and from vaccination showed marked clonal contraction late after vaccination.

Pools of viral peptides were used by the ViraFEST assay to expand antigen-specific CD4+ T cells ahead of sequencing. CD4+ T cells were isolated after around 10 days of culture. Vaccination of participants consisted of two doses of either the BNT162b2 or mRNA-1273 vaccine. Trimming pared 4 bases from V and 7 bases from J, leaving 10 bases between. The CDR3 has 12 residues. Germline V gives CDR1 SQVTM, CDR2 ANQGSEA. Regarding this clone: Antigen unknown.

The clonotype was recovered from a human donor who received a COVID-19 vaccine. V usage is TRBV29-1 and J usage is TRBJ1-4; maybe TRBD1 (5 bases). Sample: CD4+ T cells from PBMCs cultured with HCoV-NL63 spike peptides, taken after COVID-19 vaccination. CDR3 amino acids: CSVGGVGEKLFF. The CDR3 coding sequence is TGCAGCGTTGGAGGGGTGGGTGAAAAACTGTTTTTT.